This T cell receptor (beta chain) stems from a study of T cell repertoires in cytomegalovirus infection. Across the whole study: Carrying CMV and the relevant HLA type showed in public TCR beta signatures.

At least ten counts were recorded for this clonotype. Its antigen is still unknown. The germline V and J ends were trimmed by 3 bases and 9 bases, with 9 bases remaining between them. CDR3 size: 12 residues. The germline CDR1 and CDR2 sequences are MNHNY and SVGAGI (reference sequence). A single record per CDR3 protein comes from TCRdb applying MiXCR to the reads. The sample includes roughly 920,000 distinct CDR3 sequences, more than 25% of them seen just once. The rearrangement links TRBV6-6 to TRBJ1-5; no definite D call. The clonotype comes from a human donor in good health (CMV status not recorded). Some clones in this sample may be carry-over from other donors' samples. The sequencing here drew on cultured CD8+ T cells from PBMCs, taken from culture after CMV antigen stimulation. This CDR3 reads CASSYSSGPQHF. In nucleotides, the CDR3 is TGTGCCAGCAGTTATTCGAGTGGGCCCCAGCATTTT.